The 9 T cell receptor beta chains in this list originate from one sample, sequenced in a study of blood T cell repertoires in COVID-19. Here immunoSEQ multiplex PCR was the method, and the copy in TCRdb shows in-frame clones only, minus some. The sample lists about 120,000 clones; about 90% were seen once. Sequencing input: peripheral blood. These receptor sequences come from a woman aged 70 to 79 with acute or convalescent COVID-19.

This clone was observed a handful of times. The rearrangement uses TRBV11-2 and TRBJ1-1, with D possibly TRBD1 on 5 matching bases. V lost 3 bases and J lost 2, with 13 bases in between. The CDR3 length is 15 residues. The germline gives CDR1 SGHAT, CDR2 FQNNGV. This CDR3 reads CASSFRDSGNTEAFF. The CDR3 coding sequence is TGTGCCAGCAGCTTCCGGGACTCCGGAAACACTGAAGCTTTCTTT.

The V gene is TRBV5-1, the J gene TRBJ1-6; no clear D gene. V was pared by 3 bases and J by 10 bases, with 20 bases between. Germline lookup yields CDR1 SGHRS and CDR2 YFSETQ. This CDR3 has 16 residues. CDR3 residues: CASSSQTVGIRSPLHF. Here the CDR3 DNA reads TGCGCCAGCAGCTCCCAGACGGTCGGGATCCGGTCACCCCTCCACTTT.

This chain links TRBV3-1 (or the pseudogene TRBV3-2) with TRBJ1-2, with 9 bases aligning to TRBD1. This CDR3 has 14 amino acids. Germline values: CDR1 LGHDT, CDR2 YNNKEL (reference sequence). J was trimmed by 6 bases and V by 1 base; bases with no gene match: 3. The CDR3 loop is CASSQGQGGHGYTF. DNA for the CDR3: TGTGCCAGCAGCCAAGGACAGGGGGGGCATGGCTACACCTTC.

The chain links TRBV6-5 to TRBJ2-3, with D perhaps matching TRBD1 (6 bases). CDR1 is MNHEY, CDR2 SVGAGI, per germline. Trimming removed 4 bases at V and 3 bases at J, with 14 bases between. The CDR3 extends over 15 amino acids. In DNA form, the CDR3 reads TGTGCCAGCAGTTCTCCAGGGGAAGGAACAGATACGCAGTATTTT. Encoded protein: CASSSPGEGTDTQYF.

This chain links TRBV6-5 with TRBJ2-2; 9 bases map to TRBD1. Germline CDR1 is MNHEY and CDR2 is SVGAGI. The CDR3 loop spans 13 amino acids. The junction had 4 bases not matched to a gene; V was cut back by 7 bases and J by 7 bases. CDR3 residues: CASNRQGDGELFF. The CDR3 nucleotides are TGTGCCAGCAATCGACAGGGGGACGGGGAGCTGTTTTTT.

DNA of the CDR3: TGTGCCAGCAGTCGACAGGATTCCTCCTACAATGAGCAGTTCTTC. Amino acid sequence: CASSRQDSSYNEQFF. The J gene is TRBJ2-1, the V gene TRBV2; TRBD1 is a possible D gene (6 bases). This CDR3 spans 15 amino acids. V lost 5 bases, J lost 0 bases, and 11 bases lay in between. CDR1 is SNHLY and CDR2 is FYNNEI in the germline V gene. Based on the CDR3 plus reference TRBV2 and TRBJ2-1, the full variable domain is EPEVTQTPSHQVTQMGQEVILRCVPISNHLYFYWYRQILGQKVEFLVSFYNNEISEKSEIFDDQFSVERPDGSNFTLKIRSTKLEDSAMYFCASSRQDSSYNEQFFGPGTRLTVL.

V and J are TRBV21-1 and TRBJ1-2; the table names TRBD1, a call not compared with the DNA. TRBV21-1 constitutes a pseudogene. The CDR3 length is 14 residues. DNA for the CDR3: TGTGCCAGCAACCCACAGGGTTTCATCTATGGCTACACCTTC. Translating gives CASNPQGFIYGYTF.

In this sample, this clone turned up once. The chain recombines TRBV6-5 with TRBJ1-1, with TRBD1 matching 8 bases. This CDR3 is 13 amino acids long. V lost 6 bases and J lost 1; bases outside the gene matches: 1. Germline assignment: CDR1 MNHEY and CDR2 SVGAGI. The CDR3 DNA reads as TGTGCCAGCAGGGGGACAGGGAACACTGAAGCTTTCTTT. Translation: CASRGTGNTEAFF.

This chain uses TRBV6-5 with TRBJ2-5; 8 bases line up with TRBD1. The germline CDR1 and CDR2 sequences are MNHEY and SVGAGI. There are 14 residues in the CDR3. V shed 6 bases and J 3 bases; nucleotides not matched to a gene: 6. The CDR3 loop is CASRPRTGKETQYF. The CDR3 nucleotides read TGTGCCAGCAGACCCCGGACAGGGAAAGAGACCCAGTACTTC.